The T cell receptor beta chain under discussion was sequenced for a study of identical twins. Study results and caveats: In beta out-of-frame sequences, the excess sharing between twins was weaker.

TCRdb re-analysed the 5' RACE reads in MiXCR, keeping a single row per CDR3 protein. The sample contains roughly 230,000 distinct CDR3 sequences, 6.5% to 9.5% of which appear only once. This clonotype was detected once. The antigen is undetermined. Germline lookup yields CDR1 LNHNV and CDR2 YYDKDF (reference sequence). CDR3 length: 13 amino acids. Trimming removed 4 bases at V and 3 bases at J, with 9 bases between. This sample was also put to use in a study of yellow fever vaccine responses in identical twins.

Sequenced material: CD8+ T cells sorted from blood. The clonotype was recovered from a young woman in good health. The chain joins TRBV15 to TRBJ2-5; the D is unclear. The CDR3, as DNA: TGTGCCACCAGCATGCAGCATAAAGAGACCCAGTACTTC. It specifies CATSMQHKETQYF.